The rows below give T cell receptor beta chains drawn from one sample of a study of blood T cell repertoires in COVID-19. Sequencing used immunoSEQ multiplex PCR; TCRdb keeps in-frame clones, though not all of them. The table has about 68,000 clones, over 75% seen once. Sample: peripheral blood. All receptors come from a man aged 40-49 years with COVID-19, enrolled during active disease. CDR3s include the opening cysteine and the closing phenylalanine or tryptophan. Each record gives: J gene, V gene, D gene, clone size, CDR3 protein, CDR3 DNA. The D gene is left open where the match is weak. Size is stated for part of the rows, as once, few or many counts, or as a class when the clone is expanded.

J gene: TRBJ2-5
V gene: TRBV11-3
D gene: TRBD1
clone size: once
CDR3 protein: CASSLGTGTAGTQYF
CDR3 DNA: TGTGCCAGCAGCTTAGGGACAGGGACTGCTGGGACCCAGTACTTC

J gene: TRBJ1-6
V gene: TRBV9
D gene: .
clone size: once
CDR3 protein: CASSLGQAGSPLHF
CDR3 DNA: TGTGCCAGCAGCTTGGGCCAGGCGGGTTCACCCCTCCACTTT

J gene: TRBJ2-2
V gene: TRBV28
D gene: .
clone size: .
CDR3 protein: CASSLTDSPGELFF
CDR3 DNA: TGTGCCAGCAGTTTGACCGACAGCCCCGGGGAGCTGTTTTTT

J gene: TRBJ2-2
V gene: TRBV19
D gene: .
clone size: .
CDR3 protein: CASSRGVTGELFF
CDR3 DNA: TGTGCCAGTAGTAGGGGGGTCACCGGGGAGCTGTTTTTT

J gene: TRBJ1-2
V gene: TRBV30
D gene: TRBD1
clone size: .
CDR3 protein: CAWSAGGSKANYGYTF
CDR3 DNA: TGTGCCTGGAGCGCAGGGGGCTCTAAAGCTAACTATGGCTACACCTTC

J gene: TRBJ2-1
V gene: TRBV11-3
D gene: .
clone size: .
CDR3 protein: CASSLGQGNEQFF
CDR3 DNA: TGTGCCAGCAGCTTAGGGCAGGGGAATGAGCAGTTCTTC

J gene: TRBJ1-5
V gene: TRBV15
D gene: .
clone size: .
CDR3 protein: CATSRDRGEINQPQHF
CDR3 DNA: TGTGCCACCAGCAGAGATCGGGGGGAGATCAATCAGCCCCAGCATTTT

J gene: TRBJ2-7
V gene: TRBV6-4
D gene: .
clone size: once
CDR3 protein: CASTLPVSGPFYEQYF
CDR3 DNA: TGTGCCAGCACCCTCCCCGTCAGCGGCCCTTTCTACGAGCAGTACTTC

J gene: TRBJ2-7
V gene: TRBV5-1
D gene: .
clone size: .
CDR3 protein: CASSPYPGSYEQYF
CDR3 DNA: TGCGCCAGCAGCCCCTACCCGGGGTCCTACGAGCAGTACTTC

J gene: TRBJ1-5
V gene: TRBV6-5
D gene: TRBD1
clone size: .
CDR3 protein: CASSQGQGSSQPQHF
CDR3 DNA: TGTGCCAGCAGTCAGGGACAGGGATCGAGCCAGCCCCAGCATTTT

J gene: TRBJ1-1
V gene: TRBV6-6
D gene: .
clone size: .
CDR3 protein: CASSLSLDREAFF
CDR3 DNA: TGTGCCAGCAGTCTCTCACTAGACCGTGAAGCTTTCTTT

J gene: TRBJ2-3
V gene: TRBV6-2/TRBV6-3
D gene: TRBD2
clone size: .
CDR3 protein: CASSYSSSGGAVADTQYF
CDR3 DNA: TGTGCCAGCAGTTACTCGTCTAGCGGGGGGGCAGTCGCAGATACGCAGTATTTT

J gene: TRBJ2-5
V gene: TRBV7-7
D gene: TRBD2
clone size: .
CDR3 protein: CASSLMGGSVETQYF
CDR3 DNA: TGTGCCAGCAGCTTAATGGGGGGGTCTGTCGAGACCCAGTACTTC

J gene: TRBJ1-5
V gene: TRBV6-2/TRBV6-3
D gene: .
clone size: .
CDR3 protein: CASSYPRGMGNQPQHF
CDR3 DNA: TGTGCCAGCAGTTACCCTCGGGGTATGGGCAATCAGCCCCAGCATTTT

J gene: TRBJ1-2
V gene: TRBV5-4
D gene: .
clone size: .
CDR3 protein: CASSLFGDKGSYTF
CDR3 DNA: TGTGCCAGCAGCTTGTTTGGGGACAAAGGAAGCTACACCTTC

J gene: TRBJ1-2
V gene: TRBV27
D gene: .
clone size: .
CDR3 protein: CASGFLDIFDGYTF
CDR3 DNA: TGTGCCAGCGGATTTTTGGACATATTCGATGGCTACACCTTC

J gene: TRBJ2-3
V gene: TRBV10-1
D gene: .
clone size: .
CDR3 protein: CASSETRLGEDTQYF
CDR3 DNA: TGCGCCAGCAGTGAGACCCGCCTTGGGGAGGATACGCAGTATTTT

J gene: TRBJ1-2
V gene: TRBV19
D gene: .
clone size: .
CDR3 protein: CASKSIQGGYTF
CDR3 DNA: TGTGCCAGTAAGTCCATCCAGGGAGGCTACACCTTC

J gene: TRBJ1-2
V gene: TRBV6-5
D gene: TRBD1
clone size: .
CDR3 protein: CASTKGTAYGYTF
CDR3 DNA: TGTGCCAGCACCAAGGGGACAGCCTATGGCTACACCTTC

J gene: TRBJ2-5
V gene: TRBV19
D gene: TRBD2
clone size: .
CDR3 protein: CASSIVGGGVETQYF
CDR3 DNA: TGTGCCAGTAGTATAGTTGGCGGGGGGGTCGAGACCCAGTACTTC

J gene: TRBJ2-5
V gene: TRBV6-5
D gene: TRBD1
clone size: .
CDR3 protein: CASSYSRDREETQYF
CDR3 DNA: TGTGCCAGCAGTTACTCCCGGGACAGAGAAGAGACCCAGTACTTC

J gene: TRBJ2-2
V gene: TRBV3-1/TRBV3-2
D gene: .
clone size: .
CDR3 protein: CASSPGGAGELFF
CDR3 DNA: TGTGCCAGCAGCCCCGGAGGCGCCGGGGAGCTGTTTTTT

J gene: TRBJ1-1
V gene: TRBV6-5
D gene: .
clone size: once
CDR3 protein: CASSPEIQDTEAFF
CDR3 DNA: TGTGCCAGCAGTCCGGAAATTCAGGACACTGAAGCTTTCTTT

J gene: TRBJ1-5
V gene: TRBV7-2
D gene: TRBD1
clone size: .
CDR3 protein: CASRTTGVNQPQHF
CDR3 DNA: TGTGCCAGCCGAACGACAGGGGTCAATCAGCCCCAGCATTTT

J gene: TRBJ2-1
V gene: TRBV28
D gene: .
clone size: .
CDR3 protein: CASSAASRDEQFF
CDR3 DNA: TGTGCCAGCAGTGCCGCGAGCCGTGATGAGCAGTTCTTC

J gene: TRBJ1-4
V gene: TRBV28
D gene: .
clone size: .
CDR3 protein: CASKSGVEKLFF
CDR3 DNA: TGTGCCAGCAAGTCCGGGGTTGAAAAACTGTTTTTT

J gene: TRBJ1-3
V gene: TRBV2
D gene: .
clone size: few
CDR3 protein: CASSDRLSGNTIYF
CDR3 DNA: TGTGCCAGCAGTGACAGGCTCTCTGGAAACACCATATATTTT

J gene: TRBJ2-1
V gene: TRBV28
D gene: TRBD1
clone size: .
CDR3 protein: CASSPPTGQAYNEQFF
CDR3 DNA: TGTGCCAGCAGTCCCCCCACAGGACAGGCCTACAATGAGCAGTTCTTC

J gene: TRBJ1-4
V gene: TRBV10-2
D gene: TRBD1
clone size: .
CDR3 protein: CASRTGPNEKLFF
CDR3 DNA: TGCGCCAGCAGGACAGGGCCAAATGAAAAACTGTTTTTT

J gene: TRBJ1-2
V gene: TRBV3-1/TRBV3-2
D gene: .
clone size: .
CDR3 protein: CASSQRQLNYGYTF
CDR3 DNA: TGTGCCAGCAGCCAGAGACAGCTAAACTATGGCTACACCTTC

J gene: TRBJ2-2
V gene: TRBV6-5
D gene: .
clone size: once
CDR3 protein: CASLRGGANTGELFF
CDR3 DNA: TGTGCCAGCCTTAGGGGGGGCGCGAACACCGGGGAGCTGTTTTTT

J gene: TRBJ2-3
V gene: TRBV9
D gene: TRBD2
clone size: .
CDR3 protein: CASSVDAGADTQYF
CDR3 DNA: TGTGCCAGCAGCGTAGACGCGGGGGCAGATACGCAGTATTTT

J gene: TRBJ1-4
V gene: TRBV25-1
D gene: .
clone size: once
CDR3 protein: CASSGIPGDEKLFF
CDR3 DNA: TGTGCCAGCAGTGGAATTCCGGGGGACGAAAAACTGTTTTTT

J gene: TRBJ2-6
V gene: TRBV10-3
D gene: TRBD2
clone size: .
CDR3 protein: CAISEPASGDSGANVLTF
CDR3 DNA: TGTGCCATCAGTGAGCCCGCTAGCGGTGACTCTGGGGCCAACGTCCTGACTTTC

J gene: TRBJ1-4
V gene: TRBV7-9
D gene: .
clone size: .
CDR3 protein: CASSLPANEKLFF
CDR3 DNA: TGTGCCAGCAGCTTACCAGCTAATGAAAAACTGTTTTTT

J gene: TRBJ1-2
V gene: TRBV19
D gene: .
clone size: .
CDR3 protein: CASSMSNRPNYGYTF
CDR3 DNA: TGTGCCAGTAGTATGAGTAACAGGCCCAACTATGGCTACACCTTC

J gene: TRBJ2-7
V gene: TRBV3-1/TRBV3-2
D gene: TRBD2
clone size: .
CDR3 protein: CASSQVVGLAGQINEQYF
CDR3 DNA: TGTGCCAGCAGCCAAGTCGTCGGACTAGCGGGTCAAATCAACGAGCAGTACTTC

J gene: TRBJ1-4
V gene: TRBV30
D gene: .
clone size: .
CDR3 protein: CAWSPAGVTNEKLFF
CDR3 DNA: TGTGCCTGGAGCCCCGCAGGGGTCACTAATGAAAAACTGTTTTTT

J gene: TRBJ2-2
V gene: TRBV3-1/TRBV3-2
D gene: TRBD1
clone size: once
CDR3 protein: CASSQGTGRTGELFF
CDR3 DNA: TGTGCCAGCAGCCAGGGGACAGGGAGGACCGGGGAGCTGTTTTTT

J gene: TRBJ2-7
V gene: TRBV7-6
D gene: .
clone size: .
CDR3 protein: CASSLRGGEGRSYEQYF
CDR3 DNA: TGTGCCAGCAGCTTAAGAGGGGGAGAAGGGAGATCCTACGAGCAGTACTTC

J gene: TRBJ1-3
V gene: TRBV5-6
D gene: .
clone size: .
CDR3 protein: CASSLELRNTIYF
CDR3 DNA: TGTGCCAGCAGCTTGGAGCTGAGAAACACCATATATTTT

J gene: TRBJ2-7
V gene: TRBV30
D gene: .
clone size: .
CDR3 protein: CAYTDSYEQYF
CDR3 DNA: TGTGCCTATACTGACTCCTACGAGCAGTACTTC

J gene: TRBJ2-5
V gene: TRBV6-1
D gene: .
clone size: .
CDR3 protein: CASSARPGAQETQYF
CDR3 DNA: TGTGCCAGCAGCGCGCGACCAGGGGCCCAAGAGACCCAGTACTTC

J gene: TRBJ1-1
V gene: TRBV12-3/TRBV12-4
D gene: .
clone size: few
CDR3 protein: CASKRHNTEAFF
CDR3 DNA: TGTGCCAGTAAGAGACATAACACTGAAGCTTTCTTT

J gene: TRBJ2-1
V gene: TRBV10-3
D gene: TRBD2
clone size: .
CDR3 protein: CAISESAGSGGHNEQFF
CDR3 DNA: TGTGCCATCAGTGAGTCGGCCGGTAGCGGGGGGCACAATGAGCAGTTCTTC

J gene: TRBJ1-5
V gene: TRBV19
D gene: .
clone size: .
CDR3 protein: CASNVQGDRSQPQHF
CDR3 DNA: TGTGCCAGTAACGTACAGGGCGACCGGAGTCAGCCCCAGCATTTT

J gene: TRBJ1-4
V gene: TRBV28
D gene: .
clone size: .
CDR3 protein: CASSFISGTNEKLFF
CDR3 DNA: TGTGCCAGCAGTTTTATTTCTGGCACTAATGAAAAACTGTTTTTT